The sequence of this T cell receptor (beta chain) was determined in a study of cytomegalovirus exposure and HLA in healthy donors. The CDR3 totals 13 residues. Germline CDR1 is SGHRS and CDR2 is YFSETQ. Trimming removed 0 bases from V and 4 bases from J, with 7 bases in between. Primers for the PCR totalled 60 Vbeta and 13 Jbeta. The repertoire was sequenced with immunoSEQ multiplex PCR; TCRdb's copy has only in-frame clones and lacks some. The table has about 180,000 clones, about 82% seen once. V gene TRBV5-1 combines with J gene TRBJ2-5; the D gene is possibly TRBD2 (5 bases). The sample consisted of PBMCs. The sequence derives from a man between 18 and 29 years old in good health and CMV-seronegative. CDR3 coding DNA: TGCGCCAGCAGCTTGGAGGCGGGAGAGACCCAGTACTTC. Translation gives CASSLEAGETQYF.